These 27 T cell receptor beta chains originate from one sample sequenced in a study of technical replicates of blood from a handful of donors. Assay used: immunoSEQ multiplex PCR; TCRdb lists only in-frame clones, some missing. Here the sample spans around 68,000 clones, 95% to 97% being singletons. Sequencing input: T cells isolated from PBMCs. These receptors originate from a human donor in good health.

The V and J genes are TRBV4-3 and TRBJ1-2, with D unresolved. Germline lookup yields CDR1 LGHNA and CDR2 YSLEER. This CDR3 is built from 15 residues. V was clipped by 0 bases and J by 8 bases, with 16 bases between them. The CDR3 sequence is CASSQDGRGFYGYTF. In DNA, the CDR3 is TGCGCCAGCAGCCAAGATGGGCGGGGATTCTACGGCTACACCTTC.

This chain uses TRBV5-8 with TRBJ1-1; 8 positions agree with TRBD1. The germline V gene encodes CDR1 SGHTS and CDR2 YDEGEE. Trimming at V came to 5 bases and at J to 1 base, leaving 7 bases not matched to a gene. This CDR3 is 15 amino acids long. CDR3: CASRDRAFENTEAFF. The DNA for the CDR3 is TGTGCCAGCAGGGACAGGGCCTTTGAGAACACTGAAGCTTTCTTT.

The chain couples TRBV4-2 to TRBJ1-5; D uncertain. Germline values: CDR1 LGHNA, CDR2 YNFKEQ. The CDR3 loop spans 14 amino acids. Trimming took 0 bases from V and 7 from J, leaving 10 bases between them. For the CDR3, the DNA is TGTGCCAGCAGCCAAGAACTGGGCATCCAGCCCCAGCATTTT. This codes for CASSQELGIQPQHF.

The chain uses TRBV6-1 and TRBJ1-5, with 9 bases that match TRBD1. V was pared by 4 bases and J by 6 bases, with 16 bases of the junction left unmatched. Germline assignment: CDR1 MNHNS and CDR2 SASEGT. The CDR3 runs 18 residues. The CDR3: CASSAGTGTVWQGQPQHF. The DNA for the CDR3 is TGTGCCAGCAGTGCCGGGACAGGGACGGTGTGGCAAGGTCAGCCCCAGCATTTT.

Concerning this clone itself: Its ends do not fully match the called genes, so a read error is possible. The chain recombines TRBV7-7 with TRBJ2-3, with TRBD1 as a possible D gene (6 bases). This CDR3 spans 13 amino acids. The germline CDR1 and CDR2 sequences are SSHAT and FNYEAQ (reference sequence). The DNA of the CDR3 is TGTGCTAGCAGCCGGGACAACACAGATACGCAGTATTTT. This translates into CASSRDNTDTQYF.

The J gene is TRBJ1-5, the V gene TRBV7-2; D gene ambiguous. The V gene's germline CDR1 is SGHTA and CDR2 FQGNSA. CDR3 length: 14 residues. Trimming stripped 5 bases from V and 6 bases from J, with 14 bases between. The chain's CDR3 is CASSPTLSGQPQHF. In DNA form, the CDR3 reads TGTGCCAGCAGCCCAACTCTCTCCGGTCAGCCCCAGCATTTT.

The J gene is TRBJ1-2, the V gene TRBV18, with no clear D. The CDR3 is 15 residues long. The ends were cut back, 3 bases at V and 3 bases at J, with 14 bases in the middle. Germline-derived CDR1 and CDR2 are KGHSH and LQKENI. CDR3 in amino acids: CASSPSSGLHYGYTF. In DNA form, the CDR3 reads TGTGCCAGCTCACCTTCATCCGGACTCCACTATGGCTACACCTTC.

The rearrangement joins TRBV7-9 to TRBJ1-1, with unresolved D. The germline V gene has CDR1 SEHNR and CDR2 FQNEAQ (reference sequence). The CDR3 is made up of 15 amino acids. V was cut by 4 bases and J by 1 base, with 13 bases left in between. DNA for the CDR3: TGTGCCAGCAGCTACTCCATCGTACCGAACACTGAAGCTTTCTTT. This translates into CASSYSIVPNTEAFF.

J is TRBJ2-4 and V is TRBV11-3; D remains ambiguous. The CDR3 consists of 13 residues. V shed 5 bases and J shed 1 base, with 6 bases lying between them. CDR1 and CDR2 (germline): SGHNT, YENEEA. CDR3: CASSPLAKNIQYF. The CDR3 nucleotides are TGTGCCAGCAGCCCCCTCGCCAAAAACATTCAGTACTTC.

The CDR3 DNA sequence: TGTGCCAGCAGCCCTCCGCCGGACAGCTTACCCTACGAGCAGTACTTC. It is translated as CASSPPPDSLPYEQYF. J is TRBJ2-7 and V is TRBV2; D might be TRBD1 (6 bases). This CDR3 is built from 16 residues. Trimming removed 6 bases at V and 2 bases at J, with 20 bases between. Germline V gene lookup returns CDR1 SNHLY and CDR2 FYNNEI.

The gene calls are TRBV4-1 and TRBJ2-3; D perhaps matches TRBD1 (6 bases). V was shortened by 1 base and J by 1 base, with 12 bases between the two germline ends. CDR3 length: 16 residues. Germline CDR1 MGHRA, CDR2 YSYEKL. In DNA form, the CDR3 reads TGCGCCAGCAGCCAAGGAAGGGGGAGTGGCACAGATACGCAGTATTTT. As protein: CASSQGRGSGTDTQYF.

The chain recombines TRBV6-6 with TRBJ2-7; D is undetermined. Germline V lookup: CDR1 MNHNY, CDR2 SVGAGI (reference sequence). Trimming left V 2 bases short and J 3 bases short, with 5 bases between. The CDR3 is made up of 12 amino acids. CDR3 residues: CASSYINYEQYF. The CDR3, as DNA: TGTGCCAGCAGTTACATCAACTACGAGCAGTACTTC.

The chain employs TRBV2 and TRBJ2-1; 11 bases align to TRBD1. The CDR3 runs to 14 residues. Germline-derived CDR1 and CDR2 are SNHLY and FYNNEI. J gave up 9 bases and V 6 bases, and 7 bases lay outside the gene matches. The CDR3 is CASRTDRGHSEQFF. The CDR3, as DNA: TGTGCCAGCAGGACGGACAGGGGGCATAGTGAGCAGTTCTTC.

V gene TRBV19 combines with J gene TRBJ2-3; unclear D gene. CDR1 is LNHDA and CDR2 is SQIVND in the germline V gene (reference sequence). The CDR3 is made up of 14 amino acids. V was clipped by 5 bases and J by 3 bases, with 12 bases between them. CDR3 in DNA: TGTGCCAGTAGTCCTCCACGACTTACAGATACGCAGTATTTT. Its protein is CASSPPRLTDTQYF. Variable domain in full (rest from reference TRBV19 and TRBJ2-3): DGGITQSPKYLFRKEGQNVTLSCEQNLNHDAMYWYRQDPGQGLRLIYYSQIVNDFQKGDIAEGYSVSREKKESFPLTVTSAQKNPTAFYLCASSPPRLTDTQYFGPGTRLTVL.

The chain is built from TRBV10-1 and TRBJ2-1; 14 bases align to TRBD2. The CDR3 runs to 16 residues. The V and J ends lost 3 bases and 10 bases, in that order; junction bases with no gene match: 8. From germline, CDR1 is WNHNN and CDR2 SYGVQD (reference sequence). Here the CDR3 DNA reads TGCGCCAGCAGTGATACCGGGACTAGCGGGAGATGGGAGCAGTTCTTC. This encodes CASSDTGTSGRWEQFF.

The gene calls are TRBV11-1 and TRBJ2-5, with TRBD2 identical over 8 bases. Germline lookup yields CDR1 SGHAT and CDR2 FQDESV (reference sequence). V gave up 6 bases and J gave up 5 bases; unmatched junction bases: 5. This CDR3 spans 13 amino acids. CDR3 nucleotide sequence: TGTGCCAGCAGAGGGAGCGGGAGCGAGACCCAGTACTTC. Its protein is CASRGSGSETQYF.

The V call is TRBV6-5, the J call TRBJ1-2; TRBD1 agrees at 7 bases. Germline values: CDR1 MNHEY, CDR2 SVGAGI. V trimming: 0 bases; J trimming: 8 bases; junction bases outside the gene matches: 9. The CDR3 is made up of 15 amino acids. Here the CDR3 DNA reads TGTGCCAGCAGTTACTCGACAGGGCGTACGAGGGGCTACACCTTC. Its protein is CASSYSTGRTRGYTF.

The chain employs TRBV6-5 and TRBJ1-1; 7 nucleotides agree with TRBD1. Germline V gene data show CDR1 as MNHEY and CDR2 as SVGAGI. The CDR3 is 14 residues long. The V gene end was trimmed by 3 bases and the J gene end by 4 bases; junction bases not matched to a gene: 5. CDR3 in amino acids: CASSYRRGLTEAFF. The CDR3 DNA follows: TGTGCCAGCAGTTATCGGAGGGGGCTCACTGAAGCTTTCTTT.

The chain joins TRBV7-9 to TRBJ2-7; TRBD1 matches 10 bases. J gave up 4 bases and V 1 base, and 4 bases lay outside the gene matches. The CDR3 loop spans 15 amino acids. Germline V gives CDR1 SEHNR, CDR2 FQNEAQ (reference sequence). The CDR3 coding sequence is TGTGCCAGCAGCTTAGTAGACAGGGGGCTGTACGAGCAGTACTTC. Its translation is CASSLVDRGLYEQYF.

The gene calls are TRBV7-8 and TRBJ2-1, with D perhaps matching TRBD1 (6 bases). CDR1 SGHVS and CDR2 FQNEAQ come from the germline V gene. The length of the CDR3 is 13 residues. V was shortened by 3 bases and J by 5 bases, with 8 bases between the two germline ends. The CDR3 here is CASSFRDNNEQFF. The CDR3 DNA reads as TGTGCCAGCAGCTTCCGGGACAACAATGAGCAGTTCTTC.

A single count supports this clone. The chain has TRBV28 and TRBJ1-1; no firm D call. The germline gives CDR1 MDHEN, CDR2 SYDVKM. The CDR3 extends over 16 amino acids. V lost 3 bases and J 2 bases, leaving 16 bases between the germline ends. The chain's CDR3 is CASSFGGDYINTEAFF. CDR3 DNA: TGTGCCAGCAGTTTTGGAGGTGATTATATTAACACTGAAGCTTTCTTT.

The chain joins TRBV6-1 to TRBJ2-1, with D possibly matching TRBD1 (7 bases). Germline assignment: CDR1 MNHNS and CDR2 SASEGT. Between the trimmed V and J ends, which lost 8 bases and 8 bases, there was a span of 16 bases. This CDR3 is built from 13 residues. The DNA of the CDR3 is TGTGCCAGCCGGTTAGGAGGGGGCGATGAGCAGTTCTTC. Translated, it gives CASRLGGGDEQFF.

This chain joins TRBV7-9 and TRBJ2-7; perhaps TRBD2 as D (6 bases). Looked up from germline, CDR1 is SEHNR and CDR2 is FQNEAQ (reference sequence). The CDR3 has 14 residues. V lost 1 base and J lost 7, with 14 bases in between. CDR3 in DNA: TGTGCCAGCAGCTTAGGGTCTAGCGTGGGGGAGCAGTACTTC. Protein product: CASSLGSSVGEQYF. The full variable domain, completed using reference TRBV7-9 and TRBJ2-7, is DTGVSQNPRHKITKRGQNVTFRCDPISEHNRLYWYRQTLGQGPEFLTYFQNEAQLEKSRLLSDRFSAERPKGSFSTLEIQRTEQGDSAMYLCASSLGSSVGEQYFGPGTRLTVT.

This chain joins TRBV7-9 and TRBJ1-4, with TRBD1 matching 9 bases. After removal of 6 bases from V and 7 bases from J, the junction contained 9 bases not matched to a gene. Germline assignment: CDR1 SEHNR and CDR2 FQNEAQ (reference sequence). This CDR3 is built from 15 residues. This CDR3 is CASSHRGQRGEKLFF. The CDR3, as DNA: TGTGCCAGCAGTCACAGGGGGCAGCGAGGTGAAAAACTGTTTTTT.

The chain uses TRBV27 and TRBJ2-2; D remains ambiguous. Looked up from germline, CDR1 is MNHEY and CDR2 is SMNVEV (reference sequence). The CDR3 spans 12 residues. V dropped 6 bases and J dropped 8 bases, with 10 bases sitting between them. The CDR3 loop is CASSYVRGELFF. DNA for the CDR3: TGTGCCAGCAGCTACGTGCGGGGGGAGCTGTTTTTT.

The V call is TRBV30, the J call TRBJ1-2; 8 bases line up with TRBD1. Germline CDR1 is GTSNPN and CDR2 is SVGIG (reference sequence). The V gene end was trimmed by 1 base and the J gene end by 8 bases; junction bases not matched to a gene: 6. The CDR3 is 13 residues long. This CDR3 reads CAWSAGQGLGYTF. The CDR3 DNA reads as TGTGCCTGGAGTGCTGGACAGGGCTTAGGCTACACCTTC.

This sequence joins TRBV19 and TRBJ2-7; 7 bases map to TRBD1. Germline CDR1 is LNHDA and CDR2 is SQIVND (reference sequence). The CDR3 covers 16 residues. Germline trimming cut 1 base from V and 2 bases from J; bases unmatched to any gene: 8. Written as DNA, the CDR3 is TGTGCCAGTAGTATAGTCGCGACAGGGCGTCCCTACGAGCAGTACTTC. It translates to CASSIVATGRPYEQYF.